This T cell receptor beta chain was obtained from a study of blood T cell repertoires in COVID-19. In the study overall: Spain, Italy and the United States supplied samples that represented acute and convalescent COVID-19.

How the authors handled the data: Amplification with reference gene primers provided the estimates of nucleated cell counts. The method was immunoSEQ multiplex PCR; TCRdb's version includes in-frame clones alone and lacks a portion of them. Clone size and V and J calls were adopted from that table, with D and trimming inferred from the DNA. The sample holds around 68,000 clones, 88% seen once. The germline V gene encodes CDR1 SGHAT and CDR2 FQNNGV. The ends were cut back, 5 bases at V and 0 bases at J, with 14 bases in the middle. This CDR3 contains 15 residues. Source material: peripheral blood. The chain recombines TRBV11-2 with TRBJ2-7, with a possible D match to TRBD1 (6 bases). This clonotype originated in a human donor in a cohort sampled during active COVID-19. Here the CDR3 DNA reads TGTGCCAGCAGCCCGATTCAGGGGTCCTCCTACGAGCAGTACTTC. Its translation is CASSPIQGSSYEQYF.